The next 22 T cell receptor beta chains were all read from a single sample in a study of blood T cell repertoires in COVID-19. Produced via immunoSEQ multiplex PCR; TCRdb's table is partial and in-frame only. The table records 35,000 or so clones, approximately 87% of them present only once. Sequences were obtained from peripheral blood. The receptors come from a man between 65 and 80 years old with acute or convalescent COVID-19.

The chain links TRBV28 to TRBJ1-4; D unclear. V was trimmed by 5 bases and J by 8 bases, leaving 12 bases between them. CDR3 length equals 13 residues. CDR1 and CDR2 (germline): MDHEN, SYDVKM. CDR3 nucleotides: TGTGCCAGCAGTCCCCCCAGCGCAGAAAAACTGTTTTTT. This translates into CASSPPSAEKLFF. The variable domain in full, completed from reference TRBV28 and TRBJ1-4, reads DVKVTQSSRYLVKRTGEKVFLECVQDMDHENMFWYRQDPGLGLRLIYFSYDVKMKEKGDIPEGYSVSREKKERFSLILESASTNQTSMYLCASSPPSAEKLFFGSGTQLSVL.

The rearrangement uses TRBV5-1 and TRBJ1-6; 7 nucleotides agree with TRBD1. V lost 4 bases to trimming and J lost 7 bases; unmatched junction nucleotides: 8. In germline, CDR1 is SGHRS, CDR2 YFSETQ. This CDR3 has 15 residues. The CDR3 bases are TGCGCCAGCAGCCAGGGACAGCCTACGAATTCACCCCTCCACTTT. Protein sequence: CASSQGQPTNSPLHF.

This chain links TRBV9 with TRBJ2-1; D call uncertain. V dropped 3 bases and J dropped 8 bases, with 9 bases sitting between them. Germline V gives CDR1 SGDLS, CDR2 YYNGEE. The CDR3 runs 12 residues. CDR3 amino acids: CASSASLDEQFF. For the CDR3, the DNA is TGTGCCAGCAGCGCCTCTCTAGATGAGCAGTTCTTC. The full variable domain, rest sourced from reference TRBV9 and TRBJ2-1, is DSGVTQTPKHLITATGQRVTLRCSPRSGDLSVYWYQQSLDQGLQFLIQYYNGEERAKGNILERFSAQQFPDLHSELNLSSLELGDSALYFCASSASLDEQFFGPGTRLTVL.

The chain is built from TRBV7-3 and TRBJ1-1; tentative D call: TRBD1 (5 bases). Germline V gene sequence: CDR1 SGHTA, CDR2 FQGTGA. With 5 bases removed from V and 5 bases from J, the gap between germline ends came to 12 bases. The CDR3 covers 13 residues. CDR3 coding DNA: TGTGCCAGCAGCCTAAGGAGGGGAACTGAAGCTTTCTTT. Its protein is CASSLRRGTEAFF.

The chain couples TRBV27 to TRBJ2-7; 8 nucleotides match TRBD1. CDR1 is MNHEY, CDR2 SMNVEV, per germline (reference sequence). The CDR3 runs 15 residues. V was pared by 3 bases and J by 5 bases, with 9 bases of the junction left unmatched. CDR3 loop: CASSFFRGQGHEQYF. The CDR3 nucleotides are TGTGCCAGCAGTTTTTTTAGAGGACAGGGCCACGAGCAGTACTTC.

The chain recombines TRBV9 with TRBJ2-5; possible D gene TRBD2, 5 bases. Germline values: CDR1 SGDLS, CDR2 YYNGEE. The CDR3 extends over 14 amino acids. Trimming shortened V by 2 bases and J by 5 bases, and 13 bases separated the two germline ends. CDR3 bases: TGTGCCAGCAGCGTCGTGTCGTCGGGGGAGACCCAGTACTTC. It yields the protein CASSVVSSGETQYF.

The chain employs TRBV6-1 and TRBJ2-1; 11 nucleotides match TRBD2. Germline V gene data show CDR1 as MNHNS and CDR2 as SASEGT. This CDR3 comprises 15 residues. With 7 bases clipped from V and 3 bases from J, the junction kept 5 bases outside the gene matches. CDR3 in DNA: TGTGCCAGCACCCAGGGACTAGCGGACTACAATGAGCAGTTCTTC. Translating gives CASTQGLADYNEQFF.

The rearrangement links TRBV9 to TRBJ2-1, with TRBD1 identical over 10 bases. CDR3 length: 14 residues. The V gene end was trimmed by 4 bases and the J gene end by 9 bases; junction bases not matched to a gene: 7. The germline V gene has CDR1 SGDLS and CDR2 YYNGEE. In DNA, the CDR3 is TGTGCCAGCAGCTACTGGGACAGGGGTACTGAGCAGTTCTTC. As protein: CASSYWDRGTEQFF.

The J gene is TRBJ1-3, the V gene TRBV11-2; 8 nucleotides agree with TRBD1. The CDR3 runs to 15 residues. Germline V lookup: CDR1 SGHAT, CDR2 FQNNGV. V shed 4 bases and J 7 bases; nucleotides not matched to a gene: 9. DNA for the CDR3: TGTGCCAGCAGCTCGACAGGGGTTGTGGGGAACACCATATATTTT. It encodes CASSSTGVVGNTIYF.

V and J are TRBV5-1 and TRBJ2-3, with D possibly TRBD2 on 6 matching bases. Germline V gives CDR1 SGHRS, CDR2 YFSETQ. With 0 bases removed from V and 0 bases from J, the gap between germline ends came to 11 bases. CDR3 length equals 16 residues. CDR3 region: CASSLVGGMSTDTQYF. Here the CDR3 DNA reads TGCGCCAGCAGCTTGGTCGGCGGGATGAGCACAGATACGCAGTATTTT.

This rearrangement joins TRBV7-2 to TRBJ2-3; 9 nucleotides line up with TRBD1. Germline lookup yields CDR1 SGHTA and CDR2 FQGNSA. The CDR3 has 15 residues. J gave up 11 bases and V 3 bases, and 12 bases lay outside the gene matches. For the CDR3, the DNA is TGTGCCAGCAGCTTGCAGTCCCGGGACAGGGACCGGCAGTATTTT. Amino acid sequence: CASSLQSRDRDRQYF.

This clone was observed a handful of times. The chain links TRBV23-1 to TRBJ1-1; TRBD1 aligns across 8 bases. TRBV23-1 is labeled an ORF, and its function is uncertain. With V trimmed by 0 bases and J by 3 bases, 9 bases remained unmatched. The CDR3 is 17 residues long. The CDR3 is CASSQSVRGREDTEAFF. The CDR3 DNA reads as TGCGCCAGCAGTCAATCGGTCAGGGGGCGCGAGGACACTGAAGCTTTCTTT.

The chain is built from TRBV27 and TRBJ2-2; 7 bases align to TRBD2. V lost 5 bases and J lost 2; bases outside the gene matches: 11. This CDR3 has 17 residues. The V gene's germline CDR1 is MNHEY and CDR2 SMNVEV (reference sequence). The CDR3 region is CASSQPGGQSNTGELFF. CDR3 nucleotides: TGTGCCAGCAGTCAGCCGGGAGGACAATCCAACACCGGGGAGCTGTTTTTT.

V and J are TRBV24-1 and TRBJ1-2, with D perhaps TRBD1 (5 bases). V was cut by 3 bases and J by 8 bases, with 12 bases left in between. CDR1 KGHDR and CDR2 SFDVKD come from the germline V gene. The CDR3 is 13 residues long. CDR3 protein: CATSDSGRGGYTF. CDR3 coding DNA: TGTGCCACCAGTGATAGTGGGAGGGGAGGCTACACCTTC.

CDR3 residues: CASRGLAGRTGQYF. The CDR3 region has the DNA TGTGCCAGCAGAGGACTAGCGGGACGTACGGGGCAGTACTTC. The chain recombines TRBV6-5 with TRBJ2-7, with 12 bases fitting TRBD2. After removal of 6 bases from V and 9 bases from J, the junction contained 9 bases not matched to a gene. Germline CDR1 reads MNHEY; CDR2 reads SVGAGI. The CDR3 sequence is 14 residues long.

The chain employs TRBV12-3 or TRBV12-4 and TRBJ1-5; D is possibly TRBD1 (5 bases). This CDR3 has 13 amino acids. V lost 1 base and J 7 bases, leaving 8 bases between the germline ends. CDR3 nucleotide sequence: TGTGCCAGCAGTTTAGGGGGGGACCAGCCCCAGCATTTT. Translating it yields CASSLGGDQPQHF.

The V and J genes are TRBV6-6 and TRBJ2-1; 9 positions match TRBD2. Germline values: CDR1 MNHNY, CDR2 SVGAGI (reference sequence). The CDR3 runs to 17 residues. The junction had 12 bases not matched to a gene; V was cut back by 5 bases and J by 4 bases. The CDR3 DNA reads TGTGCCAGCAGTCCCCTGGGTCTGGCGGGAGGGTACAATGAGCAGTTCTTC. Encoded protein: CASSPLGLAGGYNEQFF.

J is TRBJ2-5 and V is TRBV24-1, with a possible D match to TRBD1 (5 bases). Germline V CDR1 and CDR2: KGHDR, SFDVKD. The CDR3 runs 15 residues. V was trimmed by 1 base and J by 2 bases, leaving 10 bases between them. The CDR3, as DNA: TGTGCCACCAGTGATTTTGGCGCAGGGCAAGAGACCCAGTACTTC. Amino acid sequence: CATSDFGAGQETQYF.

The chain uses TRBV28 and TRBJ2-7; a possible D gene is TRBD2 (7 bases). The CDR3 is made up of 16 amino acids. The V and J ends lost 3 bases and 3 bases respectively, with 18 bases between them. Germline V gives CDR1 MDHEN, CDR2 SYDVKM. The CDR3 DNA reads TGTGCCAGCAGTTTTGGGGGGGCCCATGCGAACTACGAGCAGTACTTC. This codes for CASSFGGAHANYEQYF.

The chain recombines TRBV7-2 with TRBJ1-4; D is uncertain. This CDR3 is built from 14 residues. CDR1 and CDR2 from the germline V gene are SGHTA and FQGNSA. V shed 3 bases and J shed 3 bases, with 8 bases lying between them. CDR3 DNA: TGTGCCAGCAGCTTCTCGGGGTCTAATGAAAAACTGTTTTTT. Translated, it gives CASSFSGSNEKLFF.

The rearrangement joins TRBV29-1 to TRBJ1-1; D is unclear. The CDR3 length is 13 residues. V was trimmed by 4 bases and J by 3 bases, leaving 12 bases between them. Looked up from germline, CDR1 is SQVTM and CDR2 is ANQGSEA. In DNA, the CDR3 is TGCAGCGTTGGGGAGGGCTTCGACACTGAAGCTTTCTTT. The encoded protein is CSVGEGFDTEAFF.

Here the CDR3 DNA reads TGTGCCAGCAGTTATTCAGTCTACAATGAGCAGTTCTTC. It is translated as CASSYSVYNEQFF. The chain links TRBV6-5 to TRBJ2-1; D is ambiguous. The V gene's germline CDR1 is MNHEY and CDR2 SVGAGI. There are 13 residues in the CDR3. Trimming removed 3 bases at V and 3 bases at J, with 6 bases between.